A single sample gave rise to the 26 T cell receptor beta chains below, sequenced in a study of OX40 agonist ivuxolimab in advanced cancers. The protocol was immunoSEQ multiplex PCR, while the TCRdb copy is restricted to in-frame clones and leaves out a portion. The data hold about 52,000 clones, with roughly 92% observed a single time. The material sequenced was CD4+ or CD8+ T cells sorted from blood, taken in a trial of the OX40 agonist ivuxolimab. These receptors came from an adult with an advanced solid tumor such as melanoma, head and neck, liver or kidney cancer.

The DNA for the CDR3 is TGTGCCAGCAGTTTACAGGGGGCTGGGGCCAACGTCCTGACTTTC. It encodes CASSLQGAGANVLTF. The rearrangement uses TRBV28 and TRBJ2-6, with 7 bases lining up with TRBD1. CDR3 size: 15 residues. CDR1 is MDHEN, CDR2 SYDVKM, per germline. The ends lost 2 bases at V and 2 bases at J; junction bases unmatched: 0.

The chain employs TRBV7-8 and TRBJ2-6, with a weak D call TRBD1 (5 bases). In germline, CDR1 is SGHVS, CDR2 FQNEAQ. The CDR3 is made up of 16 amino acids. With 4 bases removed from V and 3 bases from J, the gap between germline ends came to 13 bases. CDR3 sequence (DNA): TGTGCCAGCAGCTCTCCAGGGTACGTTGGGGCCAACGTCCTGACTTTC. This encodes CASSSPGYVGANVLTF.

The chain links TRBV27 to TRBJ2-1; D uncertain. Germline CDR1 and CDR2: MNHEY and SMNVEV (reference sequence). The CDR3 spans 14 residues. The V gene lost 3 bases and the J gene lost 7 bases, with 13 bases spanning the gap. CDR3 DNA: TGTGCCAGCAGTTTGTCCTCCTTGGGTAATGAGCAGTTCTTC. Amino acids: CASSLSSLGNEQFF.

The V gene is TRBV5-6, the J gene TRBJ1-1; D unresolved. The CDR3 is made up of 14 amino acids. Germline-derived CDR1 and CDR2 are SGHDT and YYEEEE. The V end was cut by 0 bases, the J end by 9 bases, with 15 bases between. CDR3 sequence reads: CASSLGTHSYKAFF. As DNA, the CDR3 is TGTGCCAGCAGCTTGGGGACTCACAGTTACAAAGCTTTCTTT. Full variable domain (missing parts from reference TRBV5-6 and TRBJ1-1): DAGVTQSPTHLIKTRGQQVTLRCSPKSGHDTVSWYQQALGQGPQFIFQYYEEEERQRGNFPDRFSGHQFPNYSSELNVNALLLGDSALYLCASSLGTHSYKAFFGQGTRLTVV.

The chain joins TRBV4-1 to TRBJ1-5; D perhaps matches TRBD1 (5 bases). Between the trimmed V and J ends, which lost 2 bases and 4 bases, there was a span of 9 bases. The CDR3 loop spans 14 amino acids. CDR1 MGHRA and CDR2 YSYEKL come from the germline V gene. The CDR3 reads CASSQWGGNQPQHF. Here the CDR3 DNA reads TGCGCCAGCAGCCAATGGGGGGGGAATCAGCCCCAGCATTTT.

The rearrangement links TRBV13 to TRBJ2-2; D is ambiguous. The CDR3 is made up of 15 amino acids. Germline CDR1 reads PRHDT; CDR2 reads FYEKMQ (reference sequence). Trimming stripped 5 bases from V and 0 bases from J, with 10 bases between. The CDR3 DNA sequence: TGTGCCAGCAGCCGAGGTAGGCCGAACACCGGGGAGCTGTTTTTT. Translating gives CASSRGRPNTGELFF.

The V and J genes are TRBV5-6 and TRBJ1-4; no reliable D call. The CDR3 sequence is 13 residues long. Per the germline V gene, CDR1 is SGHDT and CDR2 is YYEEEE. V lost 0 bases to trimming and J lost 8 bases, with 8 bases between them. The CDR3 region is CASSLGSGEKLFF. The CDR3 DNA is TGTGCCAGCAGCTTGGGGTCGGGGGAAAAACTGTTTTTT.

The count of this clone is one. The conserved final phenylalanine or tryptophan is absent from the CDR3, which likely points to a read error. The chain combines TRBV28 with TRBJ2-7, with a tentative D call TRBD1 (6 bases). This CDR3 has 14 amino acids. The ends were cut back, 6 bases at V and 2 bases at J, with 14 bases in the middle. Germline values: CDR1 MDHEN, CDR2 SYDVKM. The CDR3 nucleotides read TGTGCCAGCAGGCCGGGACAAAGACCCTACGAGCAGTACCTC. Protein sequence: CASRPGQRPYEQYL.

The rearrangement uses TRBV29-1 and TRBJ1-1, with 7 bases that match TRBD1. CDR3 length: 17 residues. V gave up 3 bases and J gave up 0 bases; unmatched junction bases: 13. Germline CDR1 SQVTM, CDR2 ANQGSEA. CDR3 loop: CSVEAQGLRVVNTEAFF. For the CDR3, the DNA is TGCAGCGTTGAGGCACAGGGGCTTCGGGTGGTGAACACTGAAGCTTTCTTT.

The chain links TRBV19 to TRBJ1-1; D perhaps matches TRBD1 (6 bases). This CDR3 comprises 15 residues. Germline CDR1 is LNHDA and CDR2 is SQIVND (reference sequence). Deletions cut 4 bases from V and 0 bases from J, with 12 bases between. The CDR3 bases are TGTGCCAGTAGTAGGCGGGACATGATGAACACTGAAGCTTTCTTT. Translation gives CASSRRDMMNTEAFF.

V gene TRBV9 combines with J gene TRBJ1-2; 8 bases are shared with TRBD1. The CDR3 is 14 amino acids. V shed 4 bases and J 5 bases; nucleotides not matched to a gene: 7. CDR1 and CDR2 from the germline V gene are SGDLS and YYNGEE. The CDR3 reads CASSPAGGAYGYTF. The CDR3 DNA sequence: TGTGCCAGCAGCCCCGCAGGGGGCGCGTATGGCTACACCTTC.

The rearrangement joins TRBV19 to TRBJ2-7; TRBD2 is a possible D gene (5 bases). The V end lost 6 bases, the J end lost 0 bases, and 9 bases lay between the germline ends. Per germline, CDR1 LNHDA and CDR2 SQIVND (reference sequence). The length of the CDR3 is 13 residues. This CDR3 reads CASSEGLSYEQYF. As DNA, the CDR3 is TGTGCCAGTAGCGAGGGCCTCTCCTACGAGCAGTACTTC. Supplemented by reference TRBV19 and TRBJ2-7, the full variable domain reads DGGITQSPKYLFRKEGQNVTLSCEQNLNHDAMYWYRQDPGQGLRLIYYSQIVNDFQKGDIAEGYSVSREKKESFPLTVTSAQKNPTAFYLCASSEGLSYEQYFGPGTRLTVT.

The rearrangement links TRBV2 to TRBJ2-3, with D possibly TRBD1 on 5 matching bases. CDR1 and CDR2 from the germline V gene are SNHLY and FYNNEI. The CDR3 is made up of 16 amino acids. V was shortened by 8 bases and J by 1 base, with 19 bases between the two germline ends. The CDR3 DNA sequence: TGTGCCAGCTGTTGTAAGGGGCCCATTGGCACAGATACGCAGTATTTT. Translating it yields CASCCKGPIGTDTQYF.

The chain combines TRBV30 with TRBJ2-1; 15 bases line up with TRBD2. This CDR3 is 18 amino acids long. Trimming at V came to 1 base and at J to 4 bases, leaving 8 bases not matched to a gene. Per the germline V gene, CDR1 is GTSNPN and CDR2 is SVGIG (reference sequence). Here the CDR3 DNA reads TGTGCCTGGAGTGCGGGACTAGCGGGAGGACTCGGTTACAATGAGCAGTTCTTC. It encodes CAWSAGLAGGLGYNEQFF.

The chain is built from TRBV19 and TRBJ2-5; D is possibly TRBD2 (6 bases). The CDR3 sequence is 14 residues long. The V gene's germline CDR1 is LNHDA and CDR2 SQIVND (reference sequence). Trimming cost V 6 bases and J 2 bases, with 13 bases left between them. CDR3 nucleotides: TGTGCCAGTAGCCGGGACTTAGATCAAGAGACCCAGTACTTC. This encodes CASSRDLDQETQYF.

The V gene is TRBV4-3, the J gene TRBJ1-3, with D uncertain. Trimming removed 0 bases from V and 2 bases from J, with 17 bases in between. CDR1 and CDR2 from the germline V gene are LGHNA and YSLEER. The CDR3 length is 18 residues. CDR3 sequence (DNA): TGCGCCAGCAGCCAAGATTCAGGACCCGCCCGAACTGGAAACACCATATATTTT. Protein product: CASSQDSGPARTGNTIYF.

In DNA form, the CDR3 reads TGTGCCAGCAGTGGGACACAGTACCAAGAGACCCAGTACTTC. Its protein product is CASSGTQYQETQYF. V usage is TRBV25-1 and J usage is TRBJ2-5, with D maybe TRBD1 (5 bases). The CDR3 has 14 amino acids. V lost 4 bases and J 0 bases, leaving 9 bases between the germline ends. CDR1 and CDR2 (germline): MGHDK, SYGVNS.

J is TRBJ2-1 and V is TRBV19, with 7 bases matching TRBD1. Germline V lookup: CDR1 LNHDA, CDR2 SQIVND (reference sequence). V trimming: 5 bases; J trimming: 10 bases; junction bases outside the gene matches: 17. This CDR3 has 16 amino acids. The CDR3 DNA reads as TGTGCCAGTAGTGACTCCGCCAGGGGGTATGAAGGCGAGCAGTTCTTC. Residues: CASSDSARGYEGEQFF.

The chain joins TRBV6-6 to TRBJ2-7; D not certain. The CDR3 extends over 15 amino acids. CDR1 is MNHNY and CDR2 is SVGAGI in the germline V gene (reference sequence). V was shortened by 6 bases and J by 5 bases, with 20 bases between the two germline ends. CDR3 DNA sequence: TGTGCCAGCAGCCCGATCGTAGAACACAGCAACGAGCAGTACTTC. Encoded protein: CASSPIVEHSNEQYF.

The gene calls are TRBV9 and TRBJ2-7; 10 bases line up with TRBD1. The length of the CDR3 is 15 residues. Germline values: CDR1 SGDLS, CDR2 YYNGEE. Losses at the gene ends were 1 base for V and 2 bases for J; bases not matched to a gene: 3. CDR3 DNA: TGTGCCAGCAGCGTATCGGGACAGGGGCCCTACGAGCAGTACTTC. As protein: CASSVSGQGPYEQYF.

V and J are TRBV6-5 and TRBJ1-4, with D unresolved. V was clipped by 0 bases and J by 0 bases, with 5 bases between them. This CDR3 region has 15 residues. Germline CDR1 reads MNHEY; CDR2 reads SVGAGI. This CDR3 is CASSYSLATNEKLFF. In DNA form, the CDR3 reads TGTGCCAGCAGTTACTCCCTTGCAACTAATGAAAAACTGTTTTTT.

The chain couples TRBV19 to TRBJ2-7; D tentatively fits TRBD1 or TRBD2 (11 bases each). This CDR3 comprises 17 residues. Germline V gene sequence: CDR1 LNHDA, CDR2 SQIVND (reference sequence). Trimming left V 11 bases short and J 5 bases short, with 31 bases between. The CDR3 DNA sequence: TGTGCCGGGACAGGGGGACGAACTAGCGGGAGATGTCACGAGCAGTACTTC. This sequence encodes CAGTGGRTSGRCHEQYF.

The chain links TRBV15 to TRBJ1-5; D gene ambiguous. Germline CDR1 reads LNHNV; CDR2 reads YYDKDF (reference sequence). The V gene lost 4 bases and the J gene lost 4 bases, with 5 bases spanning the gap. CDR3 length equals 12 residues. This chain's CDR3 is CATSIWNQPQHF. The CDR3 DNA reads as TGTGCCACCAGCATATGGAATCAGCCCCAGCATTTT.

This rearrangement joins TRBV11-2 to TRBJ2-7, with 8 bases that match TRBD2. The germline V gene has CDR1 SGHAT and CDR2 FQNNGV. V dropped 3 bases and J dropped 1; count of bases not matched to a gene: 14. This CDR3 contains 18 residues. CDR3 protein: CASSLPTSGSTASYEQYF. The CDR3 coding sequence is TGTGCCAGCAGCTTGCCCACTAGCGGTTCGACCGCTTCCTACGAGCAGTACTTC.

The chain uses TRBV5-1 and TRBJ2-1; 9 nucleotides match TRBD2. V lost 4 bases and J lost 7; bases outside the gene matches: 9. This CDR3 is 15 amino acids long. Germline V CDR1 and CDR2: SGHRS, YFSETQ. Here the CDR3 DNA reads TGCGCCAGCAGCCACTCTAGCGGGGAGGGGAATGAGCAGTTCTTC. Amino acid sequence: CASSHSSGEGNEQFF.

The chain has TRBV7-8 and TRBJ1-5; D not resolved. The CDR3 extends over 17 amino acids. The germline CDR1 and CDR2 sequences are SGHVS and FQNEAQ. Trimming shortened V by 5 bases and J by 0 bases, and 17 bases separated the two germline ends. CDR3 nucleotide sequence: TGTGCCAGCAGCCAAATGTCAGACGCCTTTAGCAATCAGCCCCAGCATTTT. It is translated as CASSQMSDAFSNQPQHF. The entire variable domain, with the rest obtained from reference TRBV7-8 and TRBJ1-5, is as follows: GAGVSQSPRYKVAKRGQDVALRCDPISGHVSLFWYQQALGQGPEFLTYFQNEAQLDKSGLPSDRFFAERPEGSVSTLKIQRTQQEDSAVYLCASSQMSDAFSNQPQHFGDGTRLSIL.